This T cell receptor (beta chain) comes out of a study of blood T cell repertoires in COVID-19. Study background: The cDNA or gDNA used as material had been derived from T cells, B-cell-depleted T cells, or PBMCs.

Some clones are missing from TCRdb's copy, which holds only in-frame ones; the method was immunoSEQ multiplex PCR. The sample lists 220,000 or so clones, 84% seen once, with 6.8% in the top ten. The CDR3 is 13 amino acids. Germline V gives CDR1 MRHNA, CDR2 SNTAGT. The ends were cut back, 4 bases at V and 8 bases at J, with 12 bases in the middle. Across about two dozen US areas, participants ranged in age from roughly 18 to 95 years. Symptom resolution, clearance, or two negative PCRs marked donors in Cohort 3 as recovered. The receptor was derived from a woman between 40 and 55 years old who had recovered from COVID-19. The chain employs TRBV6-4 and TRBJ2-1; D gene ambiguous. The sample comprised PBMCs or T cells enriched from blood (not recorded which). CDR3 DNA sequence: TGTGCCAGCAGTGTAACTATTTGGGATGAGCAGTTCTTC. Protein sequence: CASSVTIWDEQFF.